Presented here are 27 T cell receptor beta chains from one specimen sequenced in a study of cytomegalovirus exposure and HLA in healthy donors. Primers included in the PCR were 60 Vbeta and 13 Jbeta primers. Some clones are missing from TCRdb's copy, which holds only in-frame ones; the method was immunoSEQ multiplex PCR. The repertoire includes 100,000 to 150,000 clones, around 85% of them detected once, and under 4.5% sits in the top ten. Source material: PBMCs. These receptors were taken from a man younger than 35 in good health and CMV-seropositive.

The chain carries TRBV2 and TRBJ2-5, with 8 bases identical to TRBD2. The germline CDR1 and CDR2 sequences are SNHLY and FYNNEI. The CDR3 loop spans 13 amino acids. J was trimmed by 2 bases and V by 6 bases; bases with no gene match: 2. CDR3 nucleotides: TGTGCCAGCAGCGGGGGGGAACAAGAGACCCAGTACTTC. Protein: CASSGGEQETQYF.

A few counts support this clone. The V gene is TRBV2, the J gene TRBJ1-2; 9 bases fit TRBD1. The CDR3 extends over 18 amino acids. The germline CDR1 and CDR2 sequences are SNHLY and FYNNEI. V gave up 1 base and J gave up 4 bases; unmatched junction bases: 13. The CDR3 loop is CASSEDLGQGLEGYGYTF. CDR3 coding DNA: TGTGCCAGCAGTGAAGATTTGGGACAGGGCCTTGAAGGCTATGGCTACACCTTC.

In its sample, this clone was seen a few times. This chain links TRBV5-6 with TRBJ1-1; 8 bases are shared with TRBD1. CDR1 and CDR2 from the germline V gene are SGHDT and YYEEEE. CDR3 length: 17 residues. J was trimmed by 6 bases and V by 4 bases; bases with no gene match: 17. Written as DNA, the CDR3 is TGTGCCAGCAGCCGGATCAGGGGGCGACGTTCCGGTGCTGAAGCTTTCTTT. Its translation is CASSRIRGRRSGAEAFF.

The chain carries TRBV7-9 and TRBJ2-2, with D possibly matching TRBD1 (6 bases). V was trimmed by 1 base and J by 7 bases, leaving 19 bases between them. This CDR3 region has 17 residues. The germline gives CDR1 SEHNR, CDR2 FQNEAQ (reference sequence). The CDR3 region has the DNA TGTGCCAGCAGCTTAGATCGCAGGGGTATGAACGGCGGGGAGCTGTTTTTT. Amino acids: CASSLDRRGMNGGELFF.

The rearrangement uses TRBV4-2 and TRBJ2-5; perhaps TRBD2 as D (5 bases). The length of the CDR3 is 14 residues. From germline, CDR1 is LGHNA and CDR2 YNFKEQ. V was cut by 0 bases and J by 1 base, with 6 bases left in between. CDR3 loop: CASSQDRGQETQYF. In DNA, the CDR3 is TGTGCCAGCAGCCAAGATCGGGGCCAAGAGACCCAGTACTTC.

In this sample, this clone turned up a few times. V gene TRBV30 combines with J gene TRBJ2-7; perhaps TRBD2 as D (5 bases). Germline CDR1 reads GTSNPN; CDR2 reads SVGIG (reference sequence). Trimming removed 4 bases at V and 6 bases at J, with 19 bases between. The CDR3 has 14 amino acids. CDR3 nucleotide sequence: TGTGCCTGGAACCTGGGGAGTAAATTGAGCGAGCAGTACTTC. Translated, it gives CAWNLGSKLSEQYF.

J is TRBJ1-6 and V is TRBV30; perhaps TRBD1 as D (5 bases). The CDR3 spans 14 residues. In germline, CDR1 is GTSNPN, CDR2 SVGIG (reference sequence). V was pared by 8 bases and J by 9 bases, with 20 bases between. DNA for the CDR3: TGTGCCCAGAAGTGGGGGGGGGAAATTTCACCCCTCCACTTT. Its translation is CAQKWGGEISPLHF.

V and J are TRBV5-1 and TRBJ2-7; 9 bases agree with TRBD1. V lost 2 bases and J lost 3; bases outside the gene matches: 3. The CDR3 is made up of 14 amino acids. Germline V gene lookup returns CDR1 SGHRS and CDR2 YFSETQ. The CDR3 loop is CASSLQGAYYEQYF. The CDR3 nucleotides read TGCGCCAGCAGCTTACAGGGGGCGTACTACGAGCAGTACTTC.

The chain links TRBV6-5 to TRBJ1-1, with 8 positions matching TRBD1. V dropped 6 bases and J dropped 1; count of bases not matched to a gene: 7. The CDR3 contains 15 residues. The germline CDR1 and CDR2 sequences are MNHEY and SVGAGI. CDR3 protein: CASSLTGTGNTEAFF. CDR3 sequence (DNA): TGTGCCAGCAGCCTCACCGGGACAGGGAACACTGAAGCTTTCTTT.

CDR3 bases: TGTGCCAGCAGTGAAGAGGGGACAGGGTCCTACGAGCAGTACTTC. It encodes CASSEEGTGSYEQYF. The rearrangement uses TRBV2 and TRBJ2-7, with 9 bases aligning to TRBD1. The CDR3 is 15 amino acids. V lost 1 base to trimming and J lost 1 base; unmatched junction nucleotides: 2. Germline values: CDR1 SNHLY, CDR2 FYNNEI.

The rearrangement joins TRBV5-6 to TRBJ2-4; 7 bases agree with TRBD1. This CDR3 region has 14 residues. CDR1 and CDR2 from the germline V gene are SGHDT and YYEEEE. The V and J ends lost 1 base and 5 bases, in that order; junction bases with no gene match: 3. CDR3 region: CASSLNRGENIQYF. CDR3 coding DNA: TGTGCCAGCAGCTTGAACAGGGGAGAAAACATTCAGTACTTC.

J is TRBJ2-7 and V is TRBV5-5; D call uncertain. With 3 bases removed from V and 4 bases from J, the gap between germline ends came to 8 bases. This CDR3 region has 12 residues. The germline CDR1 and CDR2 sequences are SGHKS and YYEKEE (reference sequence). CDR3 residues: CASSSRTYEQYF. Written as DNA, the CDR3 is TGTGCCAGCAGCTCCCGAACTTACGAGCAGTACTTC.

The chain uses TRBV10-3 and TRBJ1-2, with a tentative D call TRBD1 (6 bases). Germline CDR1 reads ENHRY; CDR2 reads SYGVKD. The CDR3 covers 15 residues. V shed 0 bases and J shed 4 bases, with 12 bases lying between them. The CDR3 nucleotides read TGTGCCATCAGTGAGTCAATACAGGGCCCCTATGGCTACACCTTC. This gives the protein CAISESIQGPYGYTF.

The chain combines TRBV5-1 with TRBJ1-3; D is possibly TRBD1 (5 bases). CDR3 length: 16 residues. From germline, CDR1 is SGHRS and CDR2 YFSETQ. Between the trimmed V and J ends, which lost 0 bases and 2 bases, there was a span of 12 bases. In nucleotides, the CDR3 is TGCGCCAGCAGCTTGGGCTTGCAGGGCCCTGGAAACACCATATATTTT. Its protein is CASSLGLQGPGNTIYF.

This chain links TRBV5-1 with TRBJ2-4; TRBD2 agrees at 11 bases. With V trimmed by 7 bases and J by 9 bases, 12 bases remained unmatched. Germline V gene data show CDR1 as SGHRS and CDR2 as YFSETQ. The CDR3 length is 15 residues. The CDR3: CASRSLAGGPGIQYF. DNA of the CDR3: TGCGCCAGCCGTTCGTTAGCGGGGGGGCCTGGCATTCAGTACTTC.

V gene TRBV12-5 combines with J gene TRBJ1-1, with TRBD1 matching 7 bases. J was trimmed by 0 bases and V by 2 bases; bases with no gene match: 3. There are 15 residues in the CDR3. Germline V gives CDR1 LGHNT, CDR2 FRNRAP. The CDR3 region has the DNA TGTGCTAGTGGTTTGCCGGACAGGTTGAACACTGAAGCTTTCTTT. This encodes CASGLPDRLNTEAFF.

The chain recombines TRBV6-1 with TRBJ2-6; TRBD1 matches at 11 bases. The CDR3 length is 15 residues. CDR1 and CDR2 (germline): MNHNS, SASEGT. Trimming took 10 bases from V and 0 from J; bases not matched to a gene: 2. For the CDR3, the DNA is TGTGCCACCGGGACAGGGGGCTCTGGGGCCAACGTCCTGACTTTC. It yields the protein CATGTGGSGANVLTF.

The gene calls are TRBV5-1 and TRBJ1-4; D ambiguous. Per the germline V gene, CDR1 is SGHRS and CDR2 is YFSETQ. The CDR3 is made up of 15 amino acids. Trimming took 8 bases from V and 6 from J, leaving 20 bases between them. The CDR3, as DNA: TGCGCCAGTAAAAATGGTGTCCTGGGCGATGAAAAACTGTTTTTT. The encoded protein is CASKNGVLGDEKLFF.

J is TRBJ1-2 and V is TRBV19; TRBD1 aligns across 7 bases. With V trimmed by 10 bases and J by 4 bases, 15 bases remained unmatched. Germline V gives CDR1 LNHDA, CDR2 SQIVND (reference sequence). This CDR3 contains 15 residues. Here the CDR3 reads CATRGPGQFLYGYTF. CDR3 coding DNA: TGTGCCACCCGTGGACCGGGACAGTTCCTCTATGGCTACACCTTC.

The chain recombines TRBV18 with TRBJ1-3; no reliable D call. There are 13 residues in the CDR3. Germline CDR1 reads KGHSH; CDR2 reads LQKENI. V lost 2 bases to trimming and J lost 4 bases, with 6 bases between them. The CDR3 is CASSPARGNTIYF. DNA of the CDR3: TGTGCCAGCTCACCAGCGAGGGGAAACACCATATATTTT.

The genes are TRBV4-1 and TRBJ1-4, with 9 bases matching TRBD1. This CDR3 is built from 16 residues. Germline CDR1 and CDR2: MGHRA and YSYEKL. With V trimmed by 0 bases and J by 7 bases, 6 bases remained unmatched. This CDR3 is CASSQEWGQGSEKLFF. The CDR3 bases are TGCGCCAGCAGCCAAGAATGGGGACAGGGAAGTGAAAAACTGTTTTTT.

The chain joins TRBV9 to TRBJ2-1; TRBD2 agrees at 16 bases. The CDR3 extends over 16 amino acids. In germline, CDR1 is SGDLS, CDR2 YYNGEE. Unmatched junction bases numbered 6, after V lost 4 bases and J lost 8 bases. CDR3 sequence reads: CASSRGLAGGLDEQFF. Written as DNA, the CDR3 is TGTGCCAGCAGCAGGGGACTAGCGGGGGGGTTGGATGAGCAGTTCTTC.

CDR3 in amino acids: CASSYDQGRTEAFF. In nucleotides, the CDR3 is TGTGCCAGCAGTTATGACCAGGGCAGAACTGAAGCTTTCTTT. The chain is built from TRBV6-5 and TRBJ1-1, with D maybe TRBD1 (5 bases). The V gene lost 3 bases and the J gene lost 5 bases, with 13 bases spanning the gap. The CDR3 covers 14 residues. Germline V gene sequence: CDR1 MNHEY, CDR2 SVGAGI.

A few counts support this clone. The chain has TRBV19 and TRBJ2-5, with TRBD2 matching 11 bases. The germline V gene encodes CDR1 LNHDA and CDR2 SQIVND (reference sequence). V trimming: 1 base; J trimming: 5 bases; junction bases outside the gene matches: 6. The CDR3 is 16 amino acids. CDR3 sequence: CASSIGPGLAVETQYF. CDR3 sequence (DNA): TGTGCCAGTAGTATAGGACCGGGACTAGCGGTGGAGACCCAGTACTTC.

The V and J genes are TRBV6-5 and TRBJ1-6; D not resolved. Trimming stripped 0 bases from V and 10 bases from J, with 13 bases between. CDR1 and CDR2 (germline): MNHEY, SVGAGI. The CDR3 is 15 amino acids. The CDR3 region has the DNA TGTGCCAGCAGTTACTCTGGCACAGCCTGGTCACCCCTCCACTTT. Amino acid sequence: CASSYSGTAWSPLHF.

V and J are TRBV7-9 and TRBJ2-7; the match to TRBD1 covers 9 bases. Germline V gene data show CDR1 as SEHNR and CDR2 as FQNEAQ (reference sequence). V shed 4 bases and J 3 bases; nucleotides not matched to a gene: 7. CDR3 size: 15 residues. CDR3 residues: CASSSGTGKGYEQYF. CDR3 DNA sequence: TGTGCCAGCAGCTCCGGGACAGGGAAGGGCTACGAGCAGTACTTC. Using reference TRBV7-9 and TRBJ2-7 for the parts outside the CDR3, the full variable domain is DTGVSQNPRHKITKRGQNVTFRCDPISEHNRLYWYRQTLGQGPEFLTYFQNEAQLEKSRLLSDRFSAERPKGSFSTLEIQRTEQGDSAMYLCASSSGTGKGYEQYFGPGTRLTVT.

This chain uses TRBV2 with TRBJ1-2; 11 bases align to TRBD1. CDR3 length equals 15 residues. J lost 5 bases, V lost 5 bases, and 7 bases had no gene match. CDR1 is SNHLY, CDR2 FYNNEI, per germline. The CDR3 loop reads CASSRGTGGYYGYTF. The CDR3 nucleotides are TGTGCCAGCAGTCGCGGGACAGGGGGATATTATGGCTACACCTTC.